A selection of T cell receptor beta chains follows, all from one sample in a study of T cells in localized non-small cell lung cancer. Clones were read by immunoSEQ multiplex PCR, and TCRdb kept only the in-frame ones, dropping some. The data contain about 800 clones, 15% to 25% of them singletons. Sequenced here: normal lung tissue next to the tumor, sampled before any cancer treatment. The source of these receptors is a female donor of 60 years or more with stage I lung adenocarcinoma. CDR3s include the opening cysteine and the closing phenylalanine or tryptophan. The D gene is left open where the match is weak. Clone size is given for some rows only: seen once, a few or many times, or a class if the clone is expanded.

D	V	J	size	DNA	CDR3
TRBD2	TRBV6-8	TRBJ2-7	few	TGTGCCAGCAGTGGGTCTAGCGGATACTACGAGCAGTACTTC	CASSGSSGYYEQYF
TRBD1	TRBV11-3	TRBJ1-2	medium-sized	TGTGCCAGCAGCCCGCGGACAGGGATGAACTATGGCTACACCTTC	CASSPRTGMNYGYTF
.	TRBV30	TRBJ1-3	.	TGTGCCTGGATAAACTCACAGGTCTCTGGAAACACCATATATTTT	CAWINSQVSGNTIYF
TRBD2	TRBV30	TRBJ2-3	once	TGTGCCTGGAGTGTACACCGTAGCCAAGCGGGGGTATACACAGATACGCAGTATTTT	CAWSVHRSQAGVYTDTQYF
TRBD1	TRBV11-3	TRBJ1-4	large	TGTGCCAGCAGCGTACAGGGGGCGCAGGAAAAACTGTTTTTT	CASSVQGAQEKLFF
TRBD1	TRBV29-1	TRBJ1-4	.	TGCAGCCCTGCGGGGACAGGGGCCGGAAAACTGTTTTTT	CSPAGTGAGKLFF
.	TRBV30	TRBJ1-4	.	TGTGCCTGGAGTGTAGATGCAACTAATGAAAAACTGTTTTTT	CAWSVDATNEKLFF
.	TRBV18	TRBJ2-1	.	TGTGCCAGCTCACTTGGGACCTCCAGCTCCTACAATGAGCAGTTCTTC	CASSLGTSSSYNEQFF
.	TRBV6-8	TRBJ1-1	.	TGTGCCAGCAGAAACAGGGAGAACACTGAAGCTTTCTTT	CASRNRENTEAFF
.	TRBV14	TRBJ2-7	.	TGTGCCAGCAGCCAGGGGGCTGCCTACGAGCAGTACTTC	CASSQGAAYEQYF
.	TRBV11-3	TRBJ2-6	medium-sized	TGTGCCAGCAGCCTTTGGACCGCCCCTGGGGCCAACGTCCTGACTTTC	CASSLWTAPGANVLTF
TRBD1	TRBV6-8	TRBJ1-1	.	TGTGCCAGCAGTTGGACAGGTGAGAACACTGAAGCTTTCTTT	CASSWTGENTEAFF
.	TRBV30	TRBJ1-4	.	TGTGCCTGGAGTCCTTCTATCGAAAAACTGTTTTTT	CAWSPSIEKLFF
.	TRBV6-8	TRBJ2-1	medium-sized	TGTGCCAGCAGTTACGGTAGCGCCCCGTTTGATGAGCAGTTCTTC	CASSYGSAPFDEQFF
TRBD2	TRBV19	TRBJ2-1	.	TGTGCCAGTACTAGCGGGAGGGCCGGGGATTACAATGAGCAGTTCTTC	CASTSGRAGDYNEQFF
TRBD2	TRBV11-3	TRBJ2-3	.	TGTGCCAGCAGCGATATCAGCGGGGCAGATACGCAGTATTTT	CASSDISGADTQYF
.	TRBV19	TRBJ1-5	.	TGTGCCAGTAGTATCGGCAGAGTAGTCAATCAGCCCCAGCATTTT	CASSIGRVVNQPQHF
TRBD2	TRBV28	TRBJ2-2	few	TGTGCCAGCAGTCTAACTAGCGGGAATAGGGGGGAGCTGTTTTTT	CASSLTSGNRGELFF
TRBD1	TRBV18	TRBJ1-2	.	TGTGCCAGCTCGCCCGACAGGGGAAATGGCTACACCTTC	CASSPDRGNGYTF
.	TRBV30	TRBJ1-2	.	TGTGCCTGGAGTCCCCGAATTACAGGAGTGGGCTACACCTTC	CAWSPRITGVGYTF
TRBD2	TRBV19	TRBJ2-1	once	TGTGCCACCCTAGGCGCGGGGGCCTACAATGAGCAGTTCTTC	CATLGAGAYNEQFF
.	TRBV19	TRBJ1-2	.	TGTGCCAGTAGTCCGGGGGGGGAGGAGCACTATGGCTACACCTTC	CASSPGGEEHYGYTF
.	TRBV29-1	TRBJ1-2	.	TGCAGCGCGGGGCAGGCCGACGGGGGTGGCTACACCTTC	CSAGQADGGGYTF
TRBD2	TRBV9	TRBJ2-1	few	TGTGCCAGCAGTGCGGGGGGAGGGAGCTCCTACAATGAGCAGTTCTTC	CASSAGGGSSYNEQFF
.	TRBV14	TRBJ1-2	few	TGTGCCAGCAGTTCGGACAGAAAAGGCTACACCTTC	CASSSDRKGYTF
TRBD1	TRBV6-8	TRBJ1-2	.	TGTGCCAGCAGTTACTCCCGGGACAGGGTCGGCTACACCTTC	CASSYSRDRVGYTF
TRBD1	TRBV9	TRBJ1-5	.	TGTGCCAGCAGCGTAGATCCCGGACAGGGGGGTACAACAGATCAGCCCCAGCATTTT	CASSVDPGQGGTTDQPQHF
.	TRBV28	TRBJ2-4	.	TGTGCCAGCAGTCCTGAGACATTAGCCAAAAACATTCAGTACTTC	CASSPETLAKNIQYF
.	TRBV9	TRBJ1-1	few	TGTGCCAGCAGTGAAGAAGGCGACACTGAAGCTTTCTTT	CASSEEGDTEAFF
.	TRBV11-3	TRBJ1-1	medium-sized	TGTGCCAGCAGCTTACAATGGCACCTGAACACTGAAGCTTTCTTT	CASSLQWHLNTEAFF
TRBD2	TRBV25-1	TRBJ2-1	.	TGTGCCAGCAGTGAGAGCGGGAGACGTTACAATGAGCAGTTCTTC	CASSESGRRYNEQFF
.	TRBV19	TRBJ1-4	.	TGTGCCAGTGCACGGGGGGTTTCAACTAATGAAAAACTGTTTTTT	CASARGVSTNEKLFF
.	TRBV11-3	TRBJ2-3	medium-sized	TGTGCCAGCAGCTTACATAAGACCACAGATACGCAGTATTTT	CASSLHKTTDTQYF
.	TRBV11-3	TRBJ1-2	few	TGTGCCAGCAGCGGAGGGGGGACTAACTATGGCTACACCTTC	CASSGGGTNYGYTF
TRBD1	TRBV29-1	TRBJ2-3	.	TGCAGCGTTGATCCAGGGACAGGGGGAATAGATACGCAGTATTTT	CSVDPGTGGIDTQYF
TRBD2	TRBV11-3	TRBJ2-1	few	TGTGCCAGCAGCACAAAAACCACTAGCGGCCGCCGTTACAATGAGCAGTTCTTC	CASSTKTTSGRRYNEQFF
.	TRBV29-1	TRBJ1-2	.	TGCAGCGTTGTGGCTCTGCGGACGGGAAGCTATGGCTACACCTTC	CSVVALRTGSYGYTF
TRBD1	TRBV30	TRBJ1-2	few	TGTGCCTGGAATCTGCCGGTCAGGGGGCAACGGCGTAACTATGGCTACACCTTC	CAWNLPVRGQRRNYGYTF
TRBD1	TRBV30	TRBJ1-1	large	TGTGCCTGGAGTGTACGGGACAGTACGAACACTGAAGCTTTCTTT	CAWSVRDSTNTEAFF
.	TRBV29-1	TRBJ2-5	.	TGCAGCGTTAGGGACCCACAAGAGACCCAGTACTTC	CSVRDPQETQYF
TRBD1	TRBV11-3	TRBJ1-4	.	TGTGCCAGCAGCCCGGACAGGGAGAATGAAAAACTGTTTTTT	CASSPDRENEKLFF
TRBD1	TRBV6-8	TRBJ1-3	few	TGTGCCAGCAGTTACGAGGGGGCAGGAAACACCATATATTTT	CASSYEGAGNTIYF
.	TRBV11-3	TRBJ1-4	.	TGTGCCAGCAGCTTAGACACCTATAATGAAAAACTGTTTTTT	CASSLDTYNEKLFF
.	TRBV19	TRBJ2-3	large	TGTGCCAGTAGCGGGAACCGGGAAACGCAGTATTTT	CASSGNRETQYF
TRBD1	TRBV28	TRBJ2-7	.	TGTGCCAGCAGCCTCTCGGGACAGGGGGCAGCGGGCGAGCAGTACTTC	CASSLSGQGAAGEQYF
TRBD1	TRBV19	TRBJ2-1	few	TGTGCCAGTAGTACCGGGACAGCGATTTCCTACAATGAGCAGTTCTTC	CASSTGTAISYNEQFF
TRBD1	TRBV25-1	TRBJ2-5	.	TGTGCCAGCAGTGAATGGTCTGGTGGGACAGGGATAGAGACCCAGTACTTC	CASSEWSGGTGIETQYF
.	TRBV28	TRBJ2-1	few	TGTGCCAGCAGGGCCGGGACTCCCTCCGGTGAGCAGTTCTTC	CASRAGTPSGEQFF
.	TRBV9	TRBJ1-5	few	TGTGCCAGCAGCCCACGCGACGGTCCGCCCCAGCATTTT	CASSPRDGPPQHF
TRBD2	TRBV29-1	TRBJ2-3	.	TGCAGCGTTACCCTAGCGGGAGAAGTTATGCAGTATTTT	CSVTLAGEVMQYF
TRBD2	TRBV11-3	TRBJ2-7	few	TGTGCCAGCAGCTATGTAGCGGGAGAGGGGGCCGAGCAGTACTTC	CASSYVAGEGAEQYF
.	TRBV11-3	TRBJ1-1	large	TGTGCCAGCAGCTTAATTATGGGCGGATATGACCCTGAAGCTTTCTTT	CASSLIMGGYDPEAFF
TRBD1	TRBV5-1	TRBJ2-1	.	TGCGCCAGCAGCTTACCGGGACAGGCGATCTACAATGAGCAGTTCTTC	CASSLPGQAIYNEQFF
.	TRBV9	TRBJ2-5	.	TGTGCCAGCAGTAAGCAGGGAGTAAGGGGAGAGACCCAGTACTTC	CASSKQGVRGETQYF
.	TRBV19	TRBJ1-5	once	TGTGCCAGTAGATACGGGGTGAGCAATCAGCCCCAGCATTTT	CASRYGVSNQPQHF